The 18 T cell receptor beta chains below come from one sample, sequenced in a study of T cell responses to AZD1222 COVID-19 vaccine (dated by TCRdb to the early 2020s). This specimen's time point label, interpreted: about 28 days (+/-7) after the second vaccine dose. Library creation used the immunoSEQ multiplex PCR assay. TCRdb provides this immuneACCESS table in a form limited to in-frame rearrangements. Some clones are lacking; in checked studies, under half of them reflect an unresolved V gene, and why the rest are absent is not known. A total of under 90,000 clones appear in this sample, under 90% of them only once. The top ten clonotypes cover approximately 1.3% of the sample. Sample: peripheral blood, taken 28 days after the second AZD1222 dose. The receptor source for this set is an adult who received the AZD1222 COVID-19 vaccine.

V usage is TRBV6-5 and J usage is TRBJ2-1, with no clear D. Germline V gives CDR1 MNHEY, CDR2 SVGAGI. The V end lost 1 base, the J end lost 8 bases, and 9 bases lay between the germline ends. This CDR3 has 13 residues. DNA of the CDR3: TGTGCCAGCAGTTACTATTTGAGTGATGAGCAGTTCTTC. This sequence encodes CASSYYLSDEQFF.

V is TRBV19 and J is TRBJ1-5; no clear D gene. The V end was cut by 6 bases, the J end by 7 bases, with 13 bases between. Germline CDR1 is LNHDA and CDR2 is SQIVND (reference sequence). CDR3 length: 13 amino acids. DNA of the CDR3: TGTGCCAGTAGCGTGGGTTTGCAACAGCCCCAGCATTTT. It codes for CASSVGLQQPQHF.

The chain combines TRBV9 with TRBJ2-1; D perhaps matches TRBD2 (6 bases). Between the trimmed V and J ends, which lost 7 bases and 7 bases, there was a span of 15 bases. Germline loops: CDR1 SGDLS, CDR2 YYNGEE. The CDR3 spans 13 residues. CDR3 in DNA: TGTGCCAGCTCTCACCGGGGGAAGAATGAGCAGTTCTTC. Amino acid sequence: CASSHRGKNEQFF.

The chain employs TRBV28 and TRBJ1-4; D unclear. CDR1 is MDHEN and CDR2 is SYDVKM in the germline V gene. The ends were cut back, 5 bases at V and 4 bases at J, with 2 bases in the middle. The CDR3 spans 11 residues. CDR3 region: CASSLNEKLFF. CDR3 in DNA: TGTGCCAGCAGTCTTAATGAAAAACTGTTTTTT.

CDR3 in amino acids: CASSQEGSPSGNTIYF. In DNA, the CDR3 is TGTGCCAGCAGCCAAGAGGGGTCCCCCTCTGGAAACACCATATATTTT. The rearrangement links TRBV3-1 (or the pseudogene TRBV3-2) to TRBJ1-3, with D unresolved. V lost 0 bases and J lost 0, with 9 bases in between. Per germline, CDR1 LGHDT and CDR2 YNNKEL (reference sequence). The CDR3 spans 16 residues.

The chain combines TRBV6-6 with TRBJ2-3; D is perhaps TRBD2 (7 bases). The CDR3 is 16 residues long. CDR1 and CDR2 from the germline V gene are MNHNY and SVGAGI (reference sequence). Trimming took off 2 bases at V and 1 base at J, with 13 bases between the two ends. The CDR3 DNA is TGTGCCAGCAGTTACCGAGGGGGAGGGGGCACAGATACGCAGTATTTT. It specifies CASSYRGGGGTDTQYF.

In nucleotides, the CDR3 is TGCGCCAGCAGCCAAGGGGATCGAGATACGCAGTATTTT. This gives the protein CASSQGDRDTQYF. The chain combines TRBV5-1 with TRBJ2-3; D may be TRBD1 (5 bases). CDR3 size: 13 residues. V lost 4 bases to trimming and J lost 5 bases, with 11 bases between them. The germline gives CDR1 SGHRS, CDR2 YFSETQ.

This chain uses TRBV5-1 with TRBJ2-1; D might be TRBD1 (5 bases). The germline CDR1 and CDR2 sequences are SGHRS and YFSETQ. The V gene lost 4 bases and the J gene lost 4 bases, with 9 bases spanning the gap. The CDR3 covers 13 residues. The CDR3 here is CASSLQEYNEQFF. DNA for the CDR3: TGCGCCAGCAGCCTACAGGAGTACAATGAGCAGTTCTTC.

The gene calls are TRBV2 and TRBJ1-4; D perhaps matches TRBD1 (5 bases). Germline CDR1 SNHLY, CDR2 FYNNEI. The length of the CDR3 is 14 residues. The germline V and J ends were trimmed by 6 bases and 0 bases, with 8 bases remaining between them. CDR3 sequence (DNA): TGTGCCAGCAGGGACACCACAACTAATGAAAAACTGTTTTTT. This sequence encodes CASRDTTTNEKLFF.

This clone was recorded only once. The chain employs TRBV5-4 and TRBJ2-3; D is unresolved. The germline V gene encodes CDR1 SGHNT and CDR2 YYREEE (reference sequence). The ends were cut back, 4 bases at V and 1 base at J, with 7 bases in the middle. The CDR3 spans 13 residues. The CDR3 spells CASSVLGTDTQYF. The CDR3 nucleotides are TGTGCCAGCAGCGTACTGGGCACAGATACGCAGTATTTT. The whole variable domain, remainder taken from reference TRBV5-4 and TRBJ2-3, is ETGVTQSPTHLIKTRGQQVTLRCSSQSGHNTVSWYQQALGQGPQFIFQYYREEENGRGNFPPRFSGLQFPNYSSELNVNALELDDSALYLCASSVLGTDTQYFGPGTRLTVL.

The chain recombines TRBV19 with TRBJ2-1; 14 bases are shared with TRBD2. CDR1 LNHDA and CDR2 SQIVND come from the germline V gene (reference sequence). This CDR3 spans 16 amino acids. After removal of 8 bases from V and 8 bases from J, the junction contained 11 bases not matched to a gene. The CDR3 spells CASRDQGLAGGDEQFF. CDR3 nucleotides: TGTGCCAGTCGAGATCAAGGACTAGCGGGAGGCGATGAGCAGTTCTTC.

V and J are TRBV5-4 and TRBJ2-3; 9 bases agree with TRBD2. The V and J ends lost 5 bases and 2 bases, in that order; junction bases with no gene match: 6. Germline CDR1 SGHNT, CDR2 YYREEE (reference sequence). The CDR3 spans 15 residues. The chain's CDR3 is CASRETSGYTDTQYF. The CDR3 DNA follows: TGTGCCAGCAGGGAGACTAGCGGATACACAGATACGCAGTATTTT.

The chain couples TRBV10-3 to TRBJ1-1, with D perhaps TRBD1 (5 bases). CDR1 and CDR2 from the germline V gene are ENHRY and SYGVKD. The length of the CDR3 is 14 residues. Deletions cut 3 bases from V and 7 bases from J, with 15 bases between. The CDR3 bases are TGTGCCATCAGTGAAGCCGGGGCGGGGGGTGAAGCTTTCTTT. Its translation is CAISEAGAGGEAFF.

This chain connects TRBV4-2 to TRBJ1-4; no definite D call. V dropped 4 bases and J dropped 10 bases, with 13 bases sitting between them. This CDR3 has 13 amino acids. The germline gives CDR1 LGHNA, CDR2 YNFKEQ. The CDR3 nucleotides are TGTGCCAGCAGCCCGATCGGGGAGGGAAAACTGTTTTTT. Residues: CASSPIGEGKLFF.

The chain has TRBV9 and TRBJ2-2; D perhaps matches TRBD2 (6 bases). This CDR3 contains 15 residues. V was trimmed by 2 bases and J by 6 bases, leaving 14 bases between them. Germline V gives CDR1 SGDLS, CDR2 YYNGEE. CDR3 nucleotides: TGTGCCAGCAGCGTTGGAGGGAGAGGAGCCGGGGAGCTGTTTTTT. This codes for CASSVGGRGAGELFF. Complete variable domain (other parts from reference TRBV9 and TRBJ2-2): DSGVTQTPKHLITATGQRVTLRCSPRSGDLSVYWYQQSLDQGLQFLIQYYNGEERAKGNILERFSAQQFPDLHSELNLSSLELGDSALYFCASSVGGRGAGELFFGEGSRLTVL.

The gene calls are TRBV6-6 and TRBJ1-2; D is unresolved. V was shortened by 7 bases and J by 2 bases, with 11 bases between the two germline ends. In germline, CDR1 is MNHNY, CDR2 SVGAGI (reference sequence). This CDR3 is built from 13 residues. Here the CDR3 DNA reads TGTGCCAGCACCAGAGACCGGAACTATGGCTACACCTTC. Amino acids: CASTRDRNYGYTF.

This rearrangement joins TRBV4-1 to TRBJ2-1; 10 bases match TRBD2. Germline CDR1 is MGHRA and CDR2 is YSYEKL. This CDR3 is 16 amino acids long. V was pared by 3 bases and J by 7 bases, with 9 bases of the junction left unmatched. The chain's CDR3 is CASSHRAGGLGNEQFF. The CDR3 DNA reads TGCGCCAGCAGCCACCGAGCGGGAGGGTTGGGGAATGAGCAGTTCTTC.

V is TRBV28 and J is TRBJ2-1, with D unresolved. CDR1 is MDHEN, CDR2 SYDVKM, per germline. Trimming shortened V by 6 bases and J by 0 bases, and 6 bases separated the two germline ends. The CDR3 length is 13 residues. For the CDR3, the DNA is TGTGCCAGCAGAGCTCCCTCCTACAATGAGCAGTTCTTC. Amino acids: CASRAPSYNEQFF.